This passage covers 2 T cell receptor beta chains from one sample sequenced in a study of CD8+ T cells in alopecia areata. Sequencing used cDNA as its template, made by extracting RNA and reverse transcribing it. Sequencing was performed with immunoSEQ multiplex PCR; in TCRdb, only in-frame clones are kept and a portion is missing. The sample consists of tens of thousands of clones, approximately 60% of them appearing once. This sample comprised CD8+ T cells sorted from blood, obtained at week 0. Receptors originate from a human donor with alopecia areata.

This chain uses TRBV4-1 with TRBJ2-1; 9 positions agree with TRBD1. Germline V lookup: CDR1 MGHRA, CDR2 YSYEKL. The CDR3 is 15 residues long. With 8 bases clipped from V and 8 bases from J, the junction kept 13 bases outside the gene matches. CDR3 region: CASGTFGTGSYEQFF. DNA for the CDR3: TGCGCCAGCGGTACTTTTGGGACAGGGTCCTATGAGCAGTTCTTC.

In this sample, this clone turned up a few times. V gene TRBV14 combines with J gene TRBJ2-7, with a possible D match to TRBD2 (5 bases). The CDR3 loop spans 15 amino acids. CDR1 SGHDN and CDR2 FVKESK come from the germline V gene. Trimming took off 1 base at V and 5 bases at J, with 15 bases between the two ends. Written as DNA, the CDR3 is TGTGCCAGCAGCCAAGGTACTAGTCTCGCCCACGAGCAGTACTTC. Protein: CASSQGTSLAHEQYF.